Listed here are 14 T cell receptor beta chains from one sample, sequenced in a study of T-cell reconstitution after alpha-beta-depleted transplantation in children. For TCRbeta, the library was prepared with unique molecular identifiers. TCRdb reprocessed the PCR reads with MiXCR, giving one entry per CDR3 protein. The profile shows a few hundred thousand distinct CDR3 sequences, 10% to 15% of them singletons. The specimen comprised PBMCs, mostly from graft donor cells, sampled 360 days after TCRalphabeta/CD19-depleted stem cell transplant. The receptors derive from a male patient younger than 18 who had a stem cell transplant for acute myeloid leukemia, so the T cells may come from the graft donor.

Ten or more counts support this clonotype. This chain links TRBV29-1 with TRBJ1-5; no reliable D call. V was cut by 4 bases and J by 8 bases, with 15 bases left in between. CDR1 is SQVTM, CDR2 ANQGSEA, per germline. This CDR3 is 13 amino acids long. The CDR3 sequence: CSVGRARGEPQHF. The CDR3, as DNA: TGCAGCGTTGGACGTGCCCGCGGGGAGCCCCAGCATTTT. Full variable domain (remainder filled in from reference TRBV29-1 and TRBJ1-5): SAVISQKPSRDICQRGTSLTIQCQVDSQVTMMFWYRQQPGQSLTLIATANQGSEATYESGFVIDKFPISRPNLTFSTLTVSNMSPEDSSIYLCSVGRARGEPQHFGDGTRLSIL.

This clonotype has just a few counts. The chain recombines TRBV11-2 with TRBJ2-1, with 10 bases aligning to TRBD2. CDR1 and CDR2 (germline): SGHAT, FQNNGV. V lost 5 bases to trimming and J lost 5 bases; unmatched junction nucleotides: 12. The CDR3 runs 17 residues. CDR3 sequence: CASSRLAGAGRNNEQFF. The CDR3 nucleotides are TGTGCCAGCAGCCGCCTAGCGGGAGCAGGGAGAAACAATGAGCAGTTCTTC.

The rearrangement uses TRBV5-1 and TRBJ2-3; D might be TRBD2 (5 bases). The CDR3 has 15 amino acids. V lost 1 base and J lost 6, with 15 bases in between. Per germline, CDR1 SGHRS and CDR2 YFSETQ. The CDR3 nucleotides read TGCGCCAGCAGCTTGAGGAGGCCCGTCGAGGATACGCAGTATTTT. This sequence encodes CASSLRRPVEDTQYF.

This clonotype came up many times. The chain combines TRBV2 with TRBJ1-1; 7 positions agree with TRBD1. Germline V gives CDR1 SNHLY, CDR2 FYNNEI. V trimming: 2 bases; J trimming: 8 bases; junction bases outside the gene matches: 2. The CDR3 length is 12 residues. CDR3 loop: CASSEPTGEAFF. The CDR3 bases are TGTGCCAGCAGTGAACCGACAGGGGAAGCTTTCTTT. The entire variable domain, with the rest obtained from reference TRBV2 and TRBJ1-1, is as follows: EPEVTQTPSHQVTQMGQEVILRCVPISNHLYFYWYRQILGQKVEFLVSFYNNEISEKSEIFDDQFSVERPDGSNFTLKIRSTKLEDSAMYFCASSEPTGEAFFGQGTRLTVV.

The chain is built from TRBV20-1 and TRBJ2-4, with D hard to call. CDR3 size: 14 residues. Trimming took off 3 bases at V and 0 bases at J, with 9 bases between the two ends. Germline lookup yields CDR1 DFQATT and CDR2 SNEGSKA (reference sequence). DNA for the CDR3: TGCAGTGCTAGCCTCCTACTAGCCAAAAACATTCAGTACTTC. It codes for CSASLLLAKNIQYF.

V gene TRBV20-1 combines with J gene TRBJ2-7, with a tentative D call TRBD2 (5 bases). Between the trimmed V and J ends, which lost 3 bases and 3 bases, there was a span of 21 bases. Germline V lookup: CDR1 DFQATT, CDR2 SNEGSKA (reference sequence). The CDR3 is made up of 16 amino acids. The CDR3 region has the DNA TGCAGTGCTAGTAGAGGTCTAAGCGGAACGTTCTACGAGCAGTACTTC. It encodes CSASRGLSGTFYEQYF.

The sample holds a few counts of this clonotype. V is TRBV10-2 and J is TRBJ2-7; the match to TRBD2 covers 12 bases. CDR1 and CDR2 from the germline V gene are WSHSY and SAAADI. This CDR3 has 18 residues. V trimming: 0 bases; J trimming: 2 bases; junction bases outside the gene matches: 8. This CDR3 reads CASSESGLAGGPAYEQYF. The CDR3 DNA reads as TGCGCCAGCAGTGAGTCAGGGCTAGCGGGAGGGCCCGCCTACGAGCAGTACTTC.

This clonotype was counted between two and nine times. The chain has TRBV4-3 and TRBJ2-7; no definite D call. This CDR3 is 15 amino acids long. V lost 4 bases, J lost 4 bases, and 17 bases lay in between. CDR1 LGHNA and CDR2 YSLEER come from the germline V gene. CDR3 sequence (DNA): TGCGCCAGCAGCCTCTCGACGGTGGCGGAATACGAGCAGTACTTC. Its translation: CASSLSTVAEYEQYF.

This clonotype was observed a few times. The CDR3 protein is CASSLALGQGVHEQYF. CDR3 DNA sequence: TGCGCCAGCAGCCTCGCCTTAGGACAGGGGGTCCACGAGCAGTACTTC. The chain has TRBV4-3 and TRBJ2-7; 10 bases match TRBD1. The CDR3 runs 16 residues. The V and J ends lost 4 bases and 5 bases, in that order; junction bases with no gene match: 11. Germline V gene lookup returns CDR1 LGHNA and CDR2 YSLEER.

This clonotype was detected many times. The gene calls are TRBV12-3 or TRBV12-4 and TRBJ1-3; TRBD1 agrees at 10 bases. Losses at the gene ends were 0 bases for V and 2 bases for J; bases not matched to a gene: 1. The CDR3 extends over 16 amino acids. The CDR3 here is CASSLAGQGAGNTIYF. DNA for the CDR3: TGTGCCAGCAGTTTAGCAGGACAGGGGGCTGGAAACACCATATATTTT.

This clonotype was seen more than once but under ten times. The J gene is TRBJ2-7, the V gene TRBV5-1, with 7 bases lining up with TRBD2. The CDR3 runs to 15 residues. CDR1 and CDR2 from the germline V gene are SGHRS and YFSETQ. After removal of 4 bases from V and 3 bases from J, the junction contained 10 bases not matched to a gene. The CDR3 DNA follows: TGCGCCAGCAGCCGAGGGACTAAACCAAACTACGAGCAGTACTTC. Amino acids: CASSRGTKPNYEQYF. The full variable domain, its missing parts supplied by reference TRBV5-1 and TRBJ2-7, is KAGVTQTPRYLIKTRGQQVTLSCSPISGHRSVSWYQQTPGQGLQFLFEYFSETQRNKGNFPGRFSGRQFSNSRSEMNVSTLELGDSALYLCASSRGTKPNYEQYFGPGTRLTVT.

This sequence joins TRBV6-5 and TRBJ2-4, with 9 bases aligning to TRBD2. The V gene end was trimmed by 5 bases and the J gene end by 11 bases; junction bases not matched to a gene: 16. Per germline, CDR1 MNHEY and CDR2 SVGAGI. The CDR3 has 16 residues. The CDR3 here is CASSTPSGLAEGVQYF. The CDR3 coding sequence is TGTGCCAGCAGTACTCCCTCGGGACTAGCCGAAGGAGTTCAGTACTTC.

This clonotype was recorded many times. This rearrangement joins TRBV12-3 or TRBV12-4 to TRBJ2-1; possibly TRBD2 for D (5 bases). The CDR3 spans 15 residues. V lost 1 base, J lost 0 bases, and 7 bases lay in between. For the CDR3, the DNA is TGTGCCAGCAGTTTAGGGGAGAACTCCTACAATGAGCAGTTCTTC. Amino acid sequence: CASSLGENSYNEQFF.

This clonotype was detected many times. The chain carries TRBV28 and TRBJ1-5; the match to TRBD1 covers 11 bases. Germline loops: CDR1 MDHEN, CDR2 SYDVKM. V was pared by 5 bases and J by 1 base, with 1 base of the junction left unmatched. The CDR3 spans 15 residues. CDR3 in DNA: TGTGCCAGCAGTCGGGACAGGGGGAGCAATCAGCCCCAGCATTTT. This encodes CASSRDRGSNQPQHF.